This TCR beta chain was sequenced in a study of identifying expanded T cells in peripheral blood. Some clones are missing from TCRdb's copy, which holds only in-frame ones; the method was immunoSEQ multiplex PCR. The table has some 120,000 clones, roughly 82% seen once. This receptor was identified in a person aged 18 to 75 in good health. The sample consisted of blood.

The CDR3 region is CASGVENTEAFF. The CDR3 nucleotides read TGCGCCAGCGGGGTGGAAAACACTGAAGCTTTCTTT. The rearrangement uses TRBV4-1 and TRBJ1-1; D is ambiguous. The V end lost 8 bases, the J end lost 2 bases, and 9 bases lay between the germline ends. In germline, CDR1 is MGHRA, CDR2 YSYEKL. CDR3 length: 12 residues.